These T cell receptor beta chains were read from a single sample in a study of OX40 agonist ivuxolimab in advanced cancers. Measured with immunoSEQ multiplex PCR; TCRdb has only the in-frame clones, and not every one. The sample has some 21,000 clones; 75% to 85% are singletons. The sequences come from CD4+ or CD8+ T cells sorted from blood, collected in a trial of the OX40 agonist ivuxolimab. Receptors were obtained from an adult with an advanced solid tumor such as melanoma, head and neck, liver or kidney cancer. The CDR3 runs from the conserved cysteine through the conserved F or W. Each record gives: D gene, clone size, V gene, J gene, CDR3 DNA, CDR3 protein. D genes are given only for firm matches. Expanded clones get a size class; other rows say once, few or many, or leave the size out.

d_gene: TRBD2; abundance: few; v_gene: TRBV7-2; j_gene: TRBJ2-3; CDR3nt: TGTGCCAGCAGCTTGTCTAGCGGGGGTGTGGATACGCAGTATTTT; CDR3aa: CASSLSSGGVDTQYF
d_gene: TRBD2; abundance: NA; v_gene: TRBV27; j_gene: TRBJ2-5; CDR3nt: TGTGCCAGCAGTTTACTAGCGGGGGAAGAGACCCAGTACTTC; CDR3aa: CASSLLAGEETQYF
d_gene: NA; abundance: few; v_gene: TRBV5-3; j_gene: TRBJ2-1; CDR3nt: TGTGCCAGAAGCTTGTGGACCTTTGAGCAGTTCTTC; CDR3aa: CARSLWTFEQFF
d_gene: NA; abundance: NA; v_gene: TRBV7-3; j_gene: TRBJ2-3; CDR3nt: TGTGCCAGCAGCTTCCACGTGGCAGATACGCAGTATTTT; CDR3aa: CASSFHVADTQYF
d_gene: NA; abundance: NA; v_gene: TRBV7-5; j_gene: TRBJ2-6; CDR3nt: TGTGCCAGAATACACGGTTGTAGACAAAGTCGGGCCAACGTCCTGACTTTC; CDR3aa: CARIHGCRQSRANVLTF
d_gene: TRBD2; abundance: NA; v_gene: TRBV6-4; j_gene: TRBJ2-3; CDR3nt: TGTGCCAGCAGTTTCCTAGCGGGGGGGACAGATACGCAGTATTTT; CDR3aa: CASSFLAGGTDTQYF
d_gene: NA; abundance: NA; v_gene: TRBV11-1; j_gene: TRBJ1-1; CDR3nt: TGTGCCAGCAGCTTCTACAGGATAACTGAAGCTTTCTTT; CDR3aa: CASSFYRITEAFF
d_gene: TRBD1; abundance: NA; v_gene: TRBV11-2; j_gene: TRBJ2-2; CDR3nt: TGTGCCAGCAGTCATCCGGGACAGGGCGGCACCGGGGAGCTGTTTTTT; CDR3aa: CASSHPGQGGTGELFF
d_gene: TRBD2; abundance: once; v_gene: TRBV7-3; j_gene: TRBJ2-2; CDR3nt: TGTGCCAGCAGCTTAACCTGGACTAGCCACACCGGGGAGCTGTTTTTT; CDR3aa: CASSLTWTSHTGELFF
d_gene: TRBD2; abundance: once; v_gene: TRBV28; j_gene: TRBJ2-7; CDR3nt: TGTGCCAGCAGTTTACTAGCGGGAGCCCACGAGCAGTACTTC; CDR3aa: CASSLLAGAHEQYF
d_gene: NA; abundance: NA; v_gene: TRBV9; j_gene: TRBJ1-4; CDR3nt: TGTGCCAGCAGCGTGGCCAGCGGGGGGGAAAAACTGTTTTTT; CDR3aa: CASSVASGGEKLFF
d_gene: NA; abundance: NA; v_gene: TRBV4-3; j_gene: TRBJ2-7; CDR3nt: TGCGCCAGCAGCTCTACCTACGAGCAGTACTTC; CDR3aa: CASSSTYEQYF
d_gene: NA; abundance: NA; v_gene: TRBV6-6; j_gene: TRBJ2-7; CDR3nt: TGTGCCAGCAGTTACTCACAGTCCTACGAGCAGTACTTC; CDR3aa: CASSYSQSYEQYF
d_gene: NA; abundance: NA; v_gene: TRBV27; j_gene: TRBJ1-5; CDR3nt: TGTGCCAGCAGTCTCAACAGGGGCAATCAGCCCCAGCATTTT; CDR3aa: CASSLNRGNQPQHF
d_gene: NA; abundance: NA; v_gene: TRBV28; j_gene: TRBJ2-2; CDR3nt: TGTGCCAGCAGTTTGGGGAACACCGGGGAGCTGTTTTTT; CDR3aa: CASSLGNTGELFF
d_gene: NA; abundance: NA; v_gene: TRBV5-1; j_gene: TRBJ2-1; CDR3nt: TGCGCCAGCAGCTTGTTAGCGAATTCCTACAATGAGCAGTTCTTC; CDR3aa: CASSLLANSYNEQFF
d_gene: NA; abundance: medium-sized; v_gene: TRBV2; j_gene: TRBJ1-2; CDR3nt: TGTGCCAGCAGTGAGACAGGTTCTAACTATGGCTACACCTTC; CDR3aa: CASSETGSNYGYTF
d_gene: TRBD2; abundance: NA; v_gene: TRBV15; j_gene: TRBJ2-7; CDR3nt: TGTGCCACCAGCAGAGATCGGCTAGCGGGAGACGAGCAGTACTTC; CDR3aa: CATSRDRLAGDEQYF
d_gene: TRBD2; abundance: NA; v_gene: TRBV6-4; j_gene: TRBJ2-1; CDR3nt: TGTGCCAGCAAGGGGACTAGCGGGGGCGGTGAGCAGTTCTTC; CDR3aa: CASKGTSGGGEQFF
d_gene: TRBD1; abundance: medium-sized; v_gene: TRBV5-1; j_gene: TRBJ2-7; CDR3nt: TGCGCCAGCAGCGGCGGGGACAGGGGGTACCACGAGCAGTACTTC; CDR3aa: CASSGGDRGYHEQYF
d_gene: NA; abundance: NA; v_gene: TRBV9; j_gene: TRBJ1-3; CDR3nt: TGTGCCAGCAGCGTTGAGACAGGTTACTCTGGAAACACCATATATTTT; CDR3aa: CASSVETGYSGNTIYF
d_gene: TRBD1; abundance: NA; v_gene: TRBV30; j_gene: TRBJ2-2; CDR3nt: TGTGCCTGGACTCCGGGACAGGGTTCCGGGGAGCTGTTTTTT; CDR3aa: CAWTPGQGSGELFF
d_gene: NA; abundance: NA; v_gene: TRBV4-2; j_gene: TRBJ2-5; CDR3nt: TGTGCCAGCAGCTCGGGGGCTAGAGGTCCCGACCTCGAAGAGACCCAGTACTTC; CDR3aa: CASSSGARGPDLEETQYF
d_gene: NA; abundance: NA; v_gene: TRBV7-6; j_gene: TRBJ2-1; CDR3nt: TGTGCCAGCAGTTATCTCCCTAGCTCCTACAATGAGCAGTTCTTC; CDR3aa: CASSYLPSSYNEQFF
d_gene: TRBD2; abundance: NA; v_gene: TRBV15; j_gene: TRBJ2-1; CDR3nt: TGTGCCTCGAGGGGAGGGAACAATGAGCAGTTCTTC; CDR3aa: CASRGGNNEQFF
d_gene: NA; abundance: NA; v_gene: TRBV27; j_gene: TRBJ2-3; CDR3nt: TGTGCCAGCAGTTTAAATGGGGGTCTTTTCACAGATACGCAGTATTTT; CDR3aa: CASSLNGGLFTDTQYF
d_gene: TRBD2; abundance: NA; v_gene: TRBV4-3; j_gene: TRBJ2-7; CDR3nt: TGCGCCAGCAGCCAAGAGGGGCGGGGGACCTACGAGCAGTACTTC; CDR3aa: CASSQEGRGTYEQYF
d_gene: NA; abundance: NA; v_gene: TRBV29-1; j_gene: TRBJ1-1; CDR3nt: TGCAGCGTTGAAGAAAACACTGAAGCTTTCTTT; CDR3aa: CSVEENTEAFF
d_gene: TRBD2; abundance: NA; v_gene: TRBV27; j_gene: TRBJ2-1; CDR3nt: TGTGCCAGCAGTTTATCGGTAGCGGGGGGGGTGTGGGAGCAGTTCTTC; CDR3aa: CASSLSVAGGVWEQFF
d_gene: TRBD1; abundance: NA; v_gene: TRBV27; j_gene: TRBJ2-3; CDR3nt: TGTGCCAGCAGTTTCGGGACAGGGAGCACAGATACGCAGTATTTT; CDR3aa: CASSFGTGSTDTQYF
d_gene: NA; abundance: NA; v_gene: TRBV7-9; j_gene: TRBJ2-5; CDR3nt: TGTGCCAGCAGCAGGCGGGCCAATTCCCAAGAGACCCAGTACTTC; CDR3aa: CASSRRANSQETQYF
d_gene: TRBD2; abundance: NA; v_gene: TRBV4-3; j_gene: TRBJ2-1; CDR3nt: TGCGCCAGCAGCCACACCCCTAGGGCTAGCGGGGCCCGCCGTGACAATGAGCAGTTCTTC; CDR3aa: CASSHTPRASGARRDNEQFF
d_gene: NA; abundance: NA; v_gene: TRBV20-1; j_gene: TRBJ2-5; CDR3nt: TGCAGTGCCGGGGACCAAGAGACCCAGTACTTC; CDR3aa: CSAGDQETQYF
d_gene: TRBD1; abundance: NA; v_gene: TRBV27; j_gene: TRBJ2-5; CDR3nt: TGTGCCAGCAGTTACACGACAGGGGAAGAGACCCAGTACTTC; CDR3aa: CASSYTTGEETQYF
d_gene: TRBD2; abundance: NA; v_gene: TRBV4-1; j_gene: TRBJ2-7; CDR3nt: TGCGCCAGCAGCCAAGAGCAGCGGGAGACGTACGAGCAGTACTTC; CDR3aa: CASSQEQRETYEQYF
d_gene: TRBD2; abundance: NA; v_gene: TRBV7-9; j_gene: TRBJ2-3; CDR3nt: TGTGCCAGCAGCTCGCTCCTCGGACTAGCGGAGGGGGATACGCAGTATTTT; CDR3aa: CASSSLLGLAEGDTQYF
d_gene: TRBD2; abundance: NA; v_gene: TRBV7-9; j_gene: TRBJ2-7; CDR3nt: TGCGCCAGCAGCCAAGATCGGGGGACTACCTACTACGAGCAGTACTTC; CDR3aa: CASSQDRGTTYYEQYF
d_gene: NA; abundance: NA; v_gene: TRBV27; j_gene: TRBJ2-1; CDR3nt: TGTGCCAGCAGTTTATTGGGTGATGAGCAGTTCTTC; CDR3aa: CASSLLGDEQFF
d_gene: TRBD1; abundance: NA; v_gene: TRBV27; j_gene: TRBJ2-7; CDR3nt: TGTGCCAGCAGCTCAGGGGGCAGCTCCTACGAGCAGTACTTC; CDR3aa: CASSSGGSSYEQYF
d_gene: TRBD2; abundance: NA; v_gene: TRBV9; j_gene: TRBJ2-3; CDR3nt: TGTGCCAGCAGCCACGGCCTAGCGGGGGGGTTGGATACGCAGTATTTT; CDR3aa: CASSHGLAGGLDTQYF